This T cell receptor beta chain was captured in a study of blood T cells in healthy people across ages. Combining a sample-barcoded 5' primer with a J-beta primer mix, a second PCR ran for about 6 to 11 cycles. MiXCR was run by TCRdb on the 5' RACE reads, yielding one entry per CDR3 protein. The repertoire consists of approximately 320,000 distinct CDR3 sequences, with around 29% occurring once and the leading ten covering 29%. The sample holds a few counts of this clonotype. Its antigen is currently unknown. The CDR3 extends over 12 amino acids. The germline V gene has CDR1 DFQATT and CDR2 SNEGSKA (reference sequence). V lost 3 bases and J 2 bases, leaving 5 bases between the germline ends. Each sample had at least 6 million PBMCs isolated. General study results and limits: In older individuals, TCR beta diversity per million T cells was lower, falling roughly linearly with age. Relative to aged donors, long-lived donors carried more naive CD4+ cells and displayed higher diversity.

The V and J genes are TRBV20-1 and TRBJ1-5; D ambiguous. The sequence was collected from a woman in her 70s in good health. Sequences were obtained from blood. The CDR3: CSARAGNQPQHF. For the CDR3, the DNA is TGCAGTGCTAGGGCTGGCAATCAGCCCCAGCATTTT.